This T cell receptor beta chain came from a study of response to subunit inactivated influenza vaccine. The study's findings and limits: The authors proposed limited new T cell recruitment per seasonal influenza vaccination.

Trimming took 2 bases from V and 10 from J, leaving 12 bases between them. CDR1 and CDR2 from the germline V gene are MNHNS and SASEGT. This CDR3 comprises 14 residues. TCRdb ran MiXCR on the RT-PCR reads and lists one entry per CDR3 protein. The profile shows about 190,000 distinct CDR3 sequences, roughly an eighth of them singletons. This clonotype was seen a handful of times. Its matching antigen is unknown. The chain is built from TRBV6-1 and TRBJ1-6; D might be TRBD1 (6 bases). This clonotype was sampled from a man in his fifties or sixties who received an inactivated influenza vaccine. Sequences were derived from CD8+ T cells sorted from PBMCs, sampled around 5 days after vaccination. CDR3: CASSETGQGSPLHF. In DNA form, the CDR3 reads TGTGCCAGCAGTGAAACAGGGCAGGGATCACCCCTCCACTTT.